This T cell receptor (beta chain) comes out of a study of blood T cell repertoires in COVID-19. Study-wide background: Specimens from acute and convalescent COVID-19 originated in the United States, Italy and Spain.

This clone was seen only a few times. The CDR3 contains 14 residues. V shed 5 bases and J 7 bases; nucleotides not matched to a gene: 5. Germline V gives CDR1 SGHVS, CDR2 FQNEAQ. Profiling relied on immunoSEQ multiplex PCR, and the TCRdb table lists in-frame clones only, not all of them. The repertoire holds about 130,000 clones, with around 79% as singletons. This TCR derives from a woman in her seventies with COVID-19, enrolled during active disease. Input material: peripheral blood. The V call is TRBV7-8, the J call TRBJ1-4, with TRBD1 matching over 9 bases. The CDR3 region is CASSRGQGGEKLFF. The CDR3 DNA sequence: TGTGCCAGCAGCCGGGGACAGGGCGGTGAAAAACTGTTTTTT.